One and the same sample provided the 13 T cell receptor beta chains below, sequenced in a study of Graves' ophthalmopathy and Graves' hyperthyroidism. Transcripts of RNA were the source for amplifying TCR beta CDR3 regions. Scientists carried out first-round RT-PCR using HTBI primers and then a second-round multiplex PCR. From the multiplex PCR reads, TCRdb called clonotypes with MiXCR, one entry per CDR3 protein. The table has roughly 400,000 distinct CDR3 sequences, approximately 17% seen once. Sequencing was done on a sample of peripheral blood. These receptors all come from an adult woman with stable Graves' hyperthyroidism.

This clonotype was seen at least ten times. V usage is TRBV28 and J usage is TRBJ2-7, with 8 bases that match TRBD1. With 6 bases clipped from V and 7 bases from J, the junction kept 11 bases outside the gene matches. CDR1 and CDR2 (germline): MDHEN, SYDVKM. The CDR3 spans 14 residues. CDR3 amino acids: CASRVAGGFQEQYF. The DNA for the CDR3 is TGTGCCAGCAGGGTGGCAGGGGGCTTTCAAGAGCAGTACTTC. Together with reference TRBV28 and TRBJ2-7, the CDR3 gives the full variable domain: DVKVTQSSRYLVKRTGEKVFLECVQDMDHENMFWYRQDPGLGLRLIYFSYDVKMKEKGDIPEGYSVSREKKERFSLILESASTNQTSMYLCASRVAGGFQEQYFGPGTRLTVT.

This clonotype was recorded many times. The chain uses TRBV7-9 and TRBJ1-3; unclear D gene. The germline gives CDR1 SEHNR, CDR2 FQNEAQ (reference sequence). V gave up 5 bases and J gave up 2 bases, with 1 base separating them. CDR3 length: 11 amino acids. The CDR3 reads CASSPGNTIYF. CDR3 bases: TGTGCCAGCAGCCCTGGAAACACCATATATTTT.

This clonotype was counted at least ten times. The V and J genes are TRBV15 and TRBJ2-7, with D possibly matching TRBD2 (5 bases). Trimming took off 0 bases at V and 1 base at J, with 10 bases between the two ends. The germline V gene has CDR1 LNHNV and CDR2 YYDKDF (reference sequence). There are 15 residues in the CDR3. The CDR3 is CATSREPSGSYEQYF. CDR3 nucleotides: TGTGCCACCAGCAGAGAGCCGTCGGGGTCCTACGAGCAGTACTTC.

This clonotype occurred many times. The rearrangement links TRBV12-3 or TRBV12-4 to TRBJ1-2, with 7 bases fitting TRBD1. V lost 0 bases, J lost 8 bases, and 6 bases stayed unmatched. The CDR3 length is 14 residues. CDR3 nucleotide sequence: TGTGCCAGCAGTTTAGCGCAGACAGGGAGCGGCTACACCTTC. Protein product: CASSLAQTGSGYTF.

This clonotype was counted at least ten times. CDR3 bases: TGTGCCAGCAGTTCCCGACCCTTAGCCAAAAACATTCAGTACTTC. Its protein is CASSSRPLAKNIQYF. The rearrangement uses TRBV28 and TRBJ2-4; D unresolved. In germline, CDR1 is MDHEN, CDR2 SYDVKM. This CDR3 is 15 amino acids long. V was shortened by 4 bases and J by 0 bases, with 10 bases between the two germline ends.

The chain couples TRBV7-3 to TRBJ2-2; D might be TRBD1 or TRBD2, each matching 5 bases. Germline CDR1 is SGHTA and CDR2 is FQGTGA. This CDR3 is built from 15 residues. With 3 bases removed from V and 6 bases from J, the gap between germline ends came to 14 bases. DNA for the CDR3: TGTGCCAGCAGCTTCGGGGCCCGGTCCCCCGGGGAGCTGTTTTTT. This gives the protein CASSFGARSPGELFF. The complete variable domain, with remaining parts taken from reference TRBV7-3 and TRBJ2-2, reads GAGVSQTPSNKVTEKGKYVELRCDPISGHTALYWYRQSLGQGPEFLIYFQGTGAADDSGLPNDRFFAVRPEGSVSTLKIQRTERGDSAVYLCASSFGARSPGELFFGEGSRLTVL.

This clonotype was counted ten times or more. The V call is TRBV11-2, the J call TRBJ2-5, with 9 bases identical to TRBD2. Germline V gives CDR1 SGHAT, CDR2 FQNNGV. The CDR3 covers 16 residues. The V segment lost 1 base and the J segment 5 bases; nucleotides outside the gene matches: 8. The CDR3 coding sequence is TGTGCCAGCAGCTTAGTTCCCGGGACTAGCCGGGAGACCCAGTACTTC. It translates to CASSLVPGTSRETQYF.

This clonotype was picked up a small number of times. The rearrangement joins TRBV3-1 to TRBJ1-4; D is unresolved. CDR1 and CDR2 from the germline V gene are LGHDT and YNNKEL (reference sequence). The CDR3 runs 12 residues. Trimming left V 3 bases short and J 7 bases short, with 6 bases between. CDR3 nucleotides: TGTGCCAGCAGCCACCGGTTTGAAAAACTGTTTTTT. Residues: CASSHRFEKLFF.

This clonotype was detected ten times or more. The chain recombines TRBV5-6 with TRBJ2-7; 7 positions match TRBD1. CDR1 and CDR2 (germline): SGHDT, YYEEEE. V shed 1 base, J shed 2 bases, and the junction held 6 bases outside the gene matches. The CDR3 totals 15 residues. This CDR3 reads CASSLPGGTAYEQYF. CDR3 sequence (DNA): TGTGCCAGCAGCTTGCCAGGTGGGACAGCCTACGAGCAGTACTTC.

This clonotype was found many times. The chain combines TRBV4-1 with TRBJ2-7, with D tentatively TRBD2 (6 bases). CDR1 and CDR2 (germline): MGHRA, YSYEKL. The CDR3 runs 16 residues. The germline V and J ends were trimmed by 1 base and 7 bases, with 20 bases remaining between them. The CDR3 DNA is TGCGCCAGCAGCCAAGCTCCCAGCGGGTCTCCGGAGGAGCAGTACTTC. It is translated as CASSQAPSGSPEEQYF.

The sample holds many counts of this clonotype. The chain has TRBV5-1 and TRBJ1-6, with D maybe TRBD1 (6 bases). Germline V gene lookup returns CDR1 SGHRS and CDR2 YFSETQ. The germline V and J ends were trimmed by 4 bases and 8 bases, with 10 bases remaining between them. The CDR3 loop spans 13 amino acids. This CDR3 reads CASSDGQYSPLHF. The CDR3 nucleotides are TGCGCCAGCAGCGATGGACAGTATTCACCCCTCCACTTT.

The CDR3, as DNA: TGTGCCAGCAGCTATAACCCGGGCCCCGGAAACACCATATATTTT. Translation: CASSYNPGPGNTIYF. V usage is TRBV7-9 and J usage is TRBJ1-3; D is unclear. The CDR3 sequence is 15 residues long. In germline, CDR1 is SEHNR, CDR2 FQNEAQ (reference sequence). Trimming took 4 bases from V and 4 from J, leaving 14 bases between them.

Many counts were recorded for this clonotype. The chain has TRBV5-1 and TRBJ1-1, with TRBD1 matching over 8 bases. The CDR3 has 14 residues. Germline-derived CDR1 and CDR2 are SGHRS and YFSETQ. Trimming removed 4 bases from V and 4 bases from J; junction bases left unmatched: 6. Here the CDR3 reads CASSLTGEITEAFF. CDR3 nucleotide sequence: TGCGCCAGCAGCCTGACAGGGGAAATCACTGAAGCTTTCTTT.